This T cell receptor beta chain was found in a study of T cells after yellow fever vaccination. On the study more broadly: Some fractions had low cell numbers, and these were prepared with SMART-Seq v4 Ultra Low Input.

The CDR3 extends over 15 amino acids. Germline values: CDR1 MDHEN, CDR2 SYDVKM. V lost 7 bases to trimming and J lost 0 bases, with 12 bases between them. Comments on this clonotype: Its antigen is unidentified.

Findings and limits, study-wide: The booster saw the reappearance of most primary-vaccination clones (around 96% CD4, 70% to 90% CD8). Although most clonotypes did not, a small share appeared in both CD4 and CD8 compartments.

UMIs were added to TCR cDNA along with a universal primer site when it was made by 5'RACE template switching. Via MiXCR, TCRdb re-called the 5' RACE reads, giving one row per CDR3 protein. Here the sample spans 300,000 or so distinct CDR3 sequences, around 4.1% being singletons. The TCR sequence derives from a man between 18 and 29 years old who received the YFV17D yellow fever vaccine. The V gene is TRBV28, the J gene TRBJ2-2; D uncertain. Sequences were derived from PBMCs, sampled 5 days after the yellow fever booster vaccination. CDR3 bases: TGTGCCAGCATCCCTACAACGGCGAACACCGGGGAGCTGTTTTTT. Translation gives CASIPTTANTGELFF.